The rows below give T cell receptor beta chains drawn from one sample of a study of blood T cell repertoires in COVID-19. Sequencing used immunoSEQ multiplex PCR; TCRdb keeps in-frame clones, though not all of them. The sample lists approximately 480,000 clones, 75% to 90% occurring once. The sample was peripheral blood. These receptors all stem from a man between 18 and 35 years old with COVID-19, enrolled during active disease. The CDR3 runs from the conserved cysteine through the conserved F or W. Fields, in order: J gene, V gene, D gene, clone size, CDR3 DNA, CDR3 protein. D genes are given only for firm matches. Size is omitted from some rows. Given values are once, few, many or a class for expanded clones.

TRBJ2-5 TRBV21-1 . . TGTGCCAGCAGAGAGCTCTCTTACCAAGAGACCCAGTACTTC CASRELSYQETQYF
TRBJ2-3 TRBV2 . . TGTGCCAGCAGTTTCTCCACTCGGCTAGCTGGCACAGATACGCAGTATTTT CASSFSTRLAGTDTQYF
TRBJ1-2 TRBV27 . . TGTGCCAGCAGAAAGACATCCAACTATGGCTACACCTTC CASRKTSNYGYTF
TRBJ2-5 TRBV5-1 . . TGCGCCAGCAGCTCGAGTCATCGGGGGGAGACCCAGTACTTC CASSSSHRGETQYF
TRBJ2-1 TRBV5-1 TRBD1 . TGCGCCAGCAGCCCTGGACAGGGAAGCTACAATGAGCAGTTCTTC CASSPGQGSYNEQFF
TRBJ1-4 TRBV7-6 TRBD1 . TGTGCCAGCAGCCCCAATGACAGGGGCGGAGAAAAACTGTTTTTT CASSPNDRGGEKLFF
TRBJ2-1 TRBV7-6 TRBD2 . TGTGCCAGCAGCAGTCCCTCTAGCGGGATGGGTGGGGATGAGCAGTTCTTC CASSSPSSGMGGDEQFF
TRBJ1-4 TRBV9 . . TGTGCCAGCAGCACAGCTGCAACTAATGAAAAACTGTTTTTT CASSTAATNEKLFF
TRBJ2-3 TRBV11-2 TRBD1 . TGTGCCAGCAGCTTAGTGAGGACAGGGAGGCCAGGAGATACGCAGTATTTT CASSLVRTGRPGDTQYF
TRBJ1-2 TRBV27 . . TGTGCCAGCAGTTTCAACACTAACTATGGCTACACCTTC CASSFNTNYGYTF
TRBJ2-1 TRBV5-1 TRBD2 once TGCGCCAGCAGCCTCAGCGGGGGTGCCCTACCTGAGCAGTTCTTC CASSLSGGALPEQFF
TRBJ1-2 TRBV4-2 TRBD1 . TGTGCCAGCAGCCAAGAACAGGGGAGGTATGGCTACACCTTC CASSQEQGRYGYTF
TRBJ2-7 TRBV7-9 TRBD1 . TGTGCCAGCAGCTTTTCGGGAAACAGGGGCTCCTACGAGCAGTACTTC CASSFSGNRGSYEQYF
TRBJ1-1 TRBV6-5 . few TGTGCCAGCAGTTACTCGACCGGGACAGAAGCTTTCTTT CASSYSTGTEAFF
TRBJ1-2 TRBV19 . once TGTGCCAGTAGTGGCAGGGTAGAAGGTGGCTACACCTTC CASSGRVEGGYTF
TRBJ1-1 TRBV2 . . TGTGCCAGCAGGCCGGGGCCAGGGGAACACACTGAAGCTTTCTTT CASRPGPGEHTEAFF
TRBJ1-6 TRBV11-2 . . TGTGCCAGCAGCCCCACCGGCTCCTATAATTCACCCCTCCACTTT CASSPTGSYNSPLHF
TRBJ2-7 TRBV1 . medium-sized TGCACCAGCAGCCAAAATGACCCCAGCGGGACGGCCGAGCAGTACTTC CTSSQNDPSGTAEQYF
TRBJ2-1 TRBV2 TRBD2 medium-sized TGTGCCAGCATCAAAAAGCGGGCTAGCGGGGCCCAATACAATGAGCAGTTCTTC CASIKKRASGAQYNEQFF
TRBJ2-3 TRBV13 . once TGTGCCAGCAGCGAGCCTTTCAGAGGGACGCAGTATTTT CASSEPFRGTQYF
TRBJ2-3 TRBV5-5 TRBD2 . TGTGCCAGCAGCTTGCTAGCGGGAGACACAGATACGCAGTATTTT CASSLLAGDTDTQYF
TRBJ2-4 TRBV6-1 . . TGTGCCAGCAGTGAATTCCCGGGGGACATTCAGTACTTC CASSEFPGDIQYF
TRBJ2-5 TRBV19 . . TGTGCCAGTAGTATAATGCAGGGTGGCCAAGAGACCCAGTACTTC CASSIMQGGQETQYF
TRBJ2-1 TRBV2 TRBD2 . TGTGCCAGCCGGACTAGCGGGATGAATGAGCAGTTCTTC CASRTSGMNEQFF
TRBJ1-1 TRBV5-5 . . TGTGCCAGCAGCTTGGTGGGGCTTTCAGAAGCTTTCTTT CASSLVGLSEAFF
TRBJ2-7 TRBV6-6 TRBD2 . TGTGCCAGCGGGACTAGCGGGATGGGAGAGCAGTACTTC CASGTSGMGEQYF
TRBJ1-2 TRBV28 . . TGTGCCAGCAGCAGGAACTATGGCTACACCTTC CASSRNYGYTF
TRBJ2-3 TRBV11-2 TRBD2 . TGTGCCAGCAGCAAGGACGTTTTTGCGGGAGGGACAGATACGCAGTATTTT CASSKDVFAGGTDTQYF
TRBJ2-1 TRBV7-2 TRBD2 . TGTGCCAGCAGCCTGACTAGCGGGGGCTACAATGAGCAGTTCTTC CASSLTSGGYNEQFF
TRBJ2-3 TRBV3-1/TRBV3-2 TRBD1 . TGTGCCAGCAGCCAAGGTCTGGGACAGGAGGCACTAGGAGTGAGGTATACGCAGTATTTT CASSQGLGQEALGVRYTQYF
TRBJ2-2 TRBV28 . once TGTGCCAGCAGGGGGGGTCTAGGGGAGCTGTTTTTT CASRGGLGELFF
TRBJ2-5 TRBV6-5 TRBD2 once TGTGCCAGCAGTCGGACTAGCGGGGATGGGGAGACCCAGTACTTC CASSRTSGDGETQYF
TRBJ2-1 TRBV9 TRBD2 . TGTGCCAGCAGCGTCGGGACTATTAGTCCAGGGGAGCAGTTCTTC CASSVGTISPGEQFF
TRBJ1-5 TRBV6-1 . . TGTGCCAGCAGTGCCCTCCCAGATTATAGCAATCAGCCCCAGCATTTT CASSALPDYSNQPQHF
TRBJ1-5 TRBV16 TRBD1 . TGTGCCAGCAGACGGGCAGCAGGGGGCAATAGCAATCAGCCCCAGCATTTT CASRRAAGGNSNQPQHF
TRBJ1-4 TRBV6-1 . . TGTGCCAGCAGTGAAATCTCTGCAACTAATGAAAAACTGTTTTTT CASSEISATNEKLFF
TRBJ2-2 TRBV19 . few TGTGCCAGTAGTATAACACCATCGAACACCGGGGAGCTGTTTTTT CASSITPSNTGELFF
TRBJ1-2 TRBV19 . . TGTGCCAGTAGTATAGCGTCAGGGTACTATGGCTACACCTTC CASSIASGYYGYTF
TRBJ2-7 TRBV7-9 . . TGTGCCAGCAGCCCGGCTTTTGGGGGAGGAGGAATCTACGAGCAGTACTTC CASSPAFGGGGIYEQYF
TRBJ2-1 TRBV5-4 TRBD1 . TGTGCCAGCAGCTTGAATCGAATGGCAAATAACAGGGGTTGGGATGAGCAGTTCTTC CASSLNRMANNRGWDEQFF
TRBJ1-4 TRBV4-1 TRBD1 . TGCGCCAGCAGCCATCACGGGACAGGGGGAGAAAAACTGTTTTTT CASSHHGTGGEKLFF
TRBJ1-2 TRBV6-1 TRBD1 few TGTGCCAGCAGTGAGCGGTACCGGGACAGGGCGGGAGGCTACACCTTC CASSERYRDRAGGYTF
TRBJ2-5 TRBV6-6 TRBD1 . TGTGCCAGCAGTGCCCCCGACAGGGCGGTCGAGACCCAGTACTTC CASSAPDRAVETQYF
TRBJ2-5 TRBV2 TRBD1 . TGTGCCAGCAGGATAGGGGGCGCGGCGGAGACCCAGTACTTC CASRIGGAAETQYF
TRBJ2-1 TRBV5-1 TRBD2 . TGCGCCAGCAGCTCATGGGGGGGACTAGCGAGGAATGAGCAGTTCTTC CASSSWGGLARNEQFF
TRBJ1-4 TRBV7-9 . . TGTGCCAGCAGCCTATCAACTAATGAAAAACTGTTTTTT CASSLSTNEKLFF
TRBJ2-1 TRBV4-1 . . TGCGCCAGCAGCCAAGATCCCCCCAGAGGGAGGAACTACAATGAGCAGTTCTTC CASSQDPPRGRNYNEQFF
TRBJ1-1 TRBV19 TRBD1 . TGTGCCAGTAGTGGACAGGGCGGGACTGAAGCTTTCTTT CASSGQGGTEAFF
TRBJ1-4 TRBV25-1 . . TGTGCCAGCAGTGATCTCCCATCGGGTGAAAAACTGTTTTTT CASSDLPSGEKLFF
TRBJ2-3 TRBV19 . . TGTGCCAGTAGCGTGCAGGGCACAGATACGCAGTATTTT CASSVQGTDTQYF
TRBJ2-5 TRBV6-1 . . TGTGCCAGCAGTGAAGGGGACTCCCGCCAGACCCAGTACTTC CASSEGDSRQTQYF
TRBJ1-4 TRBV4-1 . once TGCGCCAGCAGCCAAGGCGTCAGGGCATCTAATGAAAAACTGTTTTTT CASSQGVRASNEKLFF
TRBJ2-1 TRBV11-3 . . TGTGCCAGCAGCACTCGGGATGAGCAGTTCTTC CASSTRDEQFF
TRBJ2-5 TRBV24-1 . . TGTGCCACCAGTGATTTGAGGGGAGGCCAAGAGACCCAGTACTTC CATSDLRGGQETQYF
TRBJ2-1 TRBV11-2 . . TGTGCCAGCAGCTTCTCAGCTGGAGGGGATGAGCAGTTCTTC CASSFSAGGDEQFF
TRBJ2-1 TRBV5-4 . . TGTGCCAGCAGCTTGGGAGGGGGAGCGCGGGCCTACAATGAGCAGTTCTTC CASSLGGGARAYNEQFF
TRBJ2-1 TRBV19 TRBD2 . TGTGCCAGTAGAATAGCGGGGGGCTCCTACAATGAGCAGTTCTTC CASRIAGGSYNEQFF
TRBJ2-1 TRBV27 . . TGTGCCAGCAGCCGGAGGGCAGCCAATGAGCAGTTCTTC CASSRRAANEQFF